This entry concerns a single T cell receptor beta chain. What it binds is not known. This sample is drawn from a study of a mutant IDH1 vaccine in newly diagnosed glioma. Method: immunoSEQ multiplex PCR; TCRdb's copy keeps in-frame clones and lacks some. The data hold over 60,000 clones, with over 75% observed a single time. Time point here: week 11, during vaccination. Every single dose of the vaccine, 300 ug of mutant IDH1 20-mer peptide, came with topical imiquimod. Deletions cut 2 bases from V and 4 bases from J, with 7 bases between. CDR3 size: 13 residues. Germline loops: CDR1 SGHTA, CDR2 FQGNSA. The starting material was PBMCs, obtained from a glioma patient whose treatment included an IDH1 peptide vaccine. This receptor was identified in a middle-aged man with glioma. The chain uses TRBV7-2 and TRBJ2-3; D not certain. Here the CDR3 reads CASSLLAADTQYF. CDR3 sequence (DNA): TGTGCCAGCAGCTTACTCGCCGCAGATACGCAGTATTTT.